This section outlines one T cell receptor (beta chain) sequence together with its context. The data belong to a study of blood T cell repertoires in COVID-19. Looking at the study overall: The United States, Italy and Spain supplied acute and convalescent COVID-19 samples. From T cells, B-cell-depleted T cells, or PBMCs came the material, which was cDNA or gDNA.

Study processing details: Cell counts per sample came from amplifying reference gene primers. Here immunoSEQ multiplex PCR was the method, and the copy in TCRdb shows in-frame clones only, minus some. D and trimming come from the DNA, and the V and J calls and clone size come from that table. The sample includes some 150,000 clones, 80% to 90% of them seen just once. V lost 5 bases, J lost 6 bases, and 5 bases stayed unmatched. The CDR3 sequence is 13 residues long. Germline CDR1 and CDR2: SGHTA and FQGNSA. The chain employs TRBV7-2 and TRBJ1-2; 8 nucleotides agree with TRBD1. The receptor was derived from a woman in her 50s with acute or convalescent COVID-19. The sequenced sample consisted of peripheral blood. In DNA form, the CDR3 reads TGTGCCAGCAGCCCCAGGGGGCGGGATGGCTACACCTTC. It specifies CASSPRGRDGYTF.